Below, 26 T cell receptor beta chains from the same sample are listed, as sequenced in a study of blood T cell repertoires in COVID-19. Using immunoSEQ multiplex PCR, the repertoire was profiled, and TCRdb retains in-frame clones only, with some absent. The sample consists of about 130,000 clones, 60% to 80% of them appearing once. Sequenced sample: peripheral blood. The receptor set was obtained from a woman aged 70-85 years with acute or convalescent COVID-19.

The chain recombines TRBV6-5 with TRBJ2-3, with TRBD2 matching over 7 bases. V gave up 7 bases and J gave up 3 bases; unmatched junction bases: 7. The CDR3 extends over 14 amino acids. CDR1 is MNHEY and CDR2 is SVGAGI in the germline V gene. The CDR3 region is CASTVRGSTDTQYF. Here the CDR3 DNA reads TGTGCCAGCACGGTTCGCGGGAGTACAGATACGCAGTATTTT.

This clone has just a few counts. This chain links TRBV30 with TRBJ1-5; possible D gene TRBD1, 6 bases. The CDR3 loop spans 14 amino acids. V lost 3 bases and J 2 bases, leaving 11 bases between the germline ends. Germline loops: CDR1 GTSNPN, CDR2 SVGIG (reference sequence). In DNA, the CDR3 is TGTGCCTGGAGCCCAGGGGAGCGCAATCAGCCCCAGCATTTT. Its translation is CAWSPGERNQPQHF.

CDR3 bases: TGTGCCAGCAACCCTAGCGGGAGGTGGAACGAGCAGTACTTC. Translated: CASNPSGRWNEQYF. V gene TRBV9 combines with J gene TRBJ2-7; 11 bases are a match to TRBD2. Germline CDR1 is SGDLS and CDR2 is YYNGEE. The CDR3 consists of 14 residues. Trimming cost V 6 bases and J 5 bases; bases outside gene matches: 7.

This clone was seen just once. This rearrangement joins TRBV5-1 to TRBJ2-5, with 9 bases identical to TRBD1. Germline V gene lookup returns CDR1 SGHRS and CDR2 YFSETQ. The length of the CDR3 is 15 residues. The junction had 9 bases not matched to a gene; V was cut back by 4 bases and J by 5 bases. The CDR3 DNA reads as TGCGCCAGCAGCCGAGACGGGACAGGGTGGGAGACCCAGTACTTC. Its translation is CASSRDGTGWETQYF.

This clone has more than one count but fewer than ten. The chain is built from TRBV6-2 or TRBV6-3 and TRBJ1-6, with D possibly being TRBD1 (5 bases). The V gene lost 2 bases and the J gene lost 8 bases, with 19 bases spanning the gap. This CDR3 is 17 amino acids long. From germline, CDR1 is MNHEY and CDR2 SVGEGT. CDR3 in DNA: TGTGCCAGCAGTTACAGGCCCGACGCAGGGTCGGATTCACCCCTCCACTTT. Translating it yields CASSYRPDAGSDSPLHF.

CDR3 nucleotides: TGTGCCAGTAGGGGTAGCACAGATACGCAGTATTTT. Translation gives CASRGSTDTQYF. The rearrangement joins TRBV2 to TRBJ2-3; D possibly corresponds to TRBD1 (5 bases). The CDR3 loop spans 12 amino acids. V was clipped by 9 bases and J by 0 bases, with 7 bases between them. Germline V gene data show CDR1 as SNHLY and CDR2 as FYNNEI.

This chain uses TRBV12-3 or TRBV12-4 with TRBJ1-2; tentatively, D is TRBD1 (6 bases). Trimming removed 2 bases at V and 2 bases at J, with 6 bases between. The CDR3 spans 13 residues. DNA of the CDR3: TGTGCCAGCAGTTTAACAGGGAACTATGGCTACACCTTC. Translating gives CASSLTGNYGYTF.

The gene calls are TRBV21-1 and TRBJ2-2; the table's D call of TRBD1 was not tested on the DNA. TRBV21-1 is tagged as a pseudogene. The CDR3 loop spans 17 amino acids. The CDR3 DNA follows: TGTGCCAGCACTACCTCCCGGGACAGAGTCAACACCGGGGAGCTGTTTTTT. Translating it yields CASTTSRDRVNTGELFF.

The chain recombines TRBV19 with TRBJ1-2, with 10 bases matching TRBD1. The CDR3 is 16 amino acids. With V trimmed by 7 bases and J by 6 bases, 14 bases remained unmatched. The germline gives CDR1 LNHDA, CDR2 SQIVND (reference sequence). This CDR3 reads CASTPFTRDRGHGYTF. The CDR3 DNA reads TGTGCCAGTACCCCTTTTACCCGGGACAGGGGCCATGGCTACACCTTC.

V and J are TRBV11-2 and TRBJ2-1; no definite D call. V was cut by 3 bases and J by 8 bases, with 8 bases left in between. This CDR3 region has 12 residues. Per the germline V gene, CDR1 is SGHAT and CDR2 is FQNNGV. The CDR3 DNA is TGTGCCAGCAGCTTCGAATTAGATGAGCAGTTCTTC. Encoded protein: CASSFELDEQFF.

The chain carries TRBV29-1 and TRBJ2-7; 16 bases match TRBD2. Germline V gene lookup returns CDR1 SQVTM and CDR2 ANQGSEA. The trim removed 7 bases at V and 0 bases at J, leaving 9 bases unmatched. This CDR3 has 17 residues. The CDR3 region is CSAVPGLAGGYSYEQYF. The CDR3 coding sequence is TGCAGCGCCGTCCCGGGACTAGCGGGGGGGTACTCCTACGAGCAGTACTTC.

The J gene is TRBJ1-1, the V gene TRBV6-5; D is ambiguous. V shed 7 bases and J shed 11 bases, with 20 bases lying between them. The germline CDR1 and CDR2 sequences are MNHEY and SVGAGI. This CDR3 region has 13 residues. CDR3 nucleotide sequence: TGTGCCAGCAACCCGCCAGGAGTCTGGAGGGCTTTCTTT. Protein: CASNPPGVWRAFF.

The rearrangement uses TRBV6-2 or TRBV6-3 and TRBJ2-3, with D possibly matching TRBD1 (6 bases). The V end lost 0 bases, the J end lost 2 bases, and 12 bases lay between the germline ends. The V gene's germline CDR1 is MNHEY and CDR2 SVGEGT. The CDR3 is 16 amino acids. The CDR3 DNA reads TGTGCCAGCAGTTACTCTGGCAGGGGCCCCACAGATACGCAGTATTTT. It specifies CASSYSGRGPTDTQYF.

The CDR3 sequence is CASSPGLSWGYTF. CDR3 nucleotides: TGTGCCAGCAGTCCAGGGCTTTCCTGGGGCTACACCTTC. V usage is TRBV6-5 and J usage is TRBJ1-2, with D possibly matching TRBD1 (5 bases). CDR3 length: 13 residues. CDR1 and CDR2 (germline): MNHEY, SVGAGI. V lost 5 bases to trimming and J lost 8 bases, with 15 bases between them.

Of note for this clone: Other nucleotide sequences in the sample specify the same CDR3. The chain employs TRBV12-3 or TRBV12-4 and TRBJ1-2, with TRBD1 matching over 7 bases. CDR3 size: 13 residues. Losses at the gene ends were 6 bases for V and 2 bases for J; bases not matched to a gene: 3. CDR3 nucleotides: TGTGCCAGCAGCCGACAGGGAAACTATGGCTACACCTTC. Its protein product is CASSRQGNYGYTF.

This rearrangement joins TRBV19 to TRBJ1-5; D is perhaps TRBD1 (5 bases). V gave up 4 bases and J gave up 6 bases, with 16 bases separating them. Per the germline V gene, CDR1 is LNHDA and CDR2 is SQIVND (reference sequence). The CDR3 consists of 15 residues. As DNA, the CDR3 is TGTGCCAGTAGTAACTCTGTGGGGCACAGTCAGCCCCAGCATTTT. This gives the protein CASSNSVGHSQPQHF.

This sequence joins TRBV27 and TRBJ1-4; no reliable D call. This CDR3 has 14 residues. The V end lost 6 bases, the J end lost 6 bases, and 14 bases lay between the germline ends. Germline CDR1 reads MNHEY; CDR2 reads SMNVEV (reference sequence). The CDR3 nucleotides read TGTGCCAGCAGGCGGACTTCAAGAGATGAAAAACTGTTTTTT. It codes for CASRRTSRDEKLFF.

This clone was counted many times. V and J are TRBV11-2 and TRBJ2-7, with D hard to call. The V gene's germline CDR1 is SGHAT and CDR2 FQNNGV. The V end was cut by 1 base, the J end by 3 bases, with 10 bases between. CDR3 length: 14 amino acids. The CDR3 here is CASSLGFQNYEQYF. DNA for the CDR3: TGTGCCAGCAGCTTAGGTTTCCAGAACTACGAGCAGTACTTC.

This chain uses TRBV11-2 with TRBJ1-3; 9 positions agree with TRBD1. The junction had 11 bases not matched to a gene; V was cut back by 0 bases and J by 2 bases. The germline V gene has CDR1 SGHAT and CDR2 FQNNGV. The CDR3 sequence is 19 residues long. CDR3 coding DNA: TGTGCCAGCAGCTTAGACGCCGGGACAGGGTACGCGGCTGGAAACACCATATATTTT. Translation gives CASSLDAGTGYAAGNTIYF.

The V gene is TRBV29-1, the J gene TRBJ2-1, with TRBD2 matching 8 bases. V shed 6 bases, J shed 0 bases, and the junction held 13 bases outside the gene matches. This CDR3 is built from 17 residues. Germline-derived CDR1 and CDR2 are SQVTM and ANQGSEA. CDR3 nucleotides: TGCAGCGTCCCCGGTGGTAGCGGGGTAAGCTCCTACAATGAGCAGTTCTTC. Its translation: CSVPGGSGVSSYNEQFF.

V is TRBV6-5 and J is TRBJ1-2; D possibly corresponds to TRBD1 (6 bases). CDR1 is MNHEY, CDR2 SVGAGI, per germline. V dropped 2 bases and J dropped 7 bases, with 11 bases sitting between them. The CDR3 covers 13 residues. Written as DNA, the CDR3 is TGTGCCAGCAGTTACGTGGGGGCGGCTGGCTACACCTTC. Translation gives CASSYVGAAGYTF.

This chain joins TRBV7-2 and TRBJ2-1; weak D call: TRBD2 (6 bases). The CDR3 sequence is 15 residues long. V shed 1 base and J shed 0 bases, with 7 bases lying between them. Germline V gives CDR1 SGHTA, CDR2 FQGNSA. The CDR3, as DNA: TGTGCCAGCAGCTTAGGGGGGGTCTCCTACAATGAGCAGTTCTTC. The encoded protein is CASSLGGVSYNEQFF.

The chain joins TRBV20-1 to TRBJ2-3, with 12 bases aligning to TRBD2. CDR3 length equals 11 residues. CDR1 is DFQATT, CDR2 SNEGSKA, per germline (reference sequence). CDR3 DNA: TGCCTAGCGGGAGGGCCAGATACGCAGTATTTT. It encodes CLAGGPDTQYF.

This clone was recorded only once. V gene TRBV30 combines with J gene TRBJ1-3; D ambiguous. Germline V gene lookup returns CDR1 GTSNPN and CDR2 SVGIG (reference sequence). Trimming stripped 4 bases from V and 0 bases from J, with 4 bases between. This CDR3 comprises 12 residues. The CDR3 loop is CAWTTSGNTIYF. In nucleotides, the CDR3 is TGTGCCTGGACTACCTCTGGAAACACCATATATTTT.

The chain carries TRBV6-4 and TRBJ2-1, with D possibly TRBD1 on 5 matching bases. Germline-derived CDR1 and CDR2 are MRHNA and SNTAGT. Trimming shortened V by 0 bases and J by 9 bases, and 18 bases separated the two germline ends. There are 16 residues in the CDR3. The CDR3 here is CASSDSLGRGKGEQFF. The CDR3 region has the DNA TGTGCCAGCAGTGACTCGTTAGGAAGGGGTAAGGGTGAGCAGTTCTTC.

This clone occurred once. V and J are TRBV9 and TRBJ2-1; the match to TRBD2 covers 9 bases. The V gene end was trimmed by 2 bases and the J gene end by 2 bases; junction bases not matched to a gene: 5. Germline CDR1 SGDLS, CDR2 YYNGEE. This CDR3 is 16 amino acids long. In DNA form, the CDR3 reads TGTGCCAGCAGCGTGGGAGCGGGGGGTCCCTACAATGAGCAGTTCTTC. This encodes CASSVGAGGPYNEQFF.